This TCR beta chain was found in a study of T cells in Graves' hyperthyroidism and ophthalmopathy. It was RNA transcripts that yielded the amplified TCR beta CDR3 regions. Primed by the HTBI set, a first-round RT-PCR was run on the TCR CDR3. TCRdb reprocessed the multiplex PCR reads with MiXCR, giving one entry per CDR3 protein. The table has about 580,000 distinct CDR3 sequences, approximately 44% seen once. The length of the CDR3 is 15 residues. CDR1 and CDR2 (germline): DFQATT, SNEGSKA (reference sequence). V was clipped by 4 bases and J by 0 bases; unmatched bases: 7. This chain joins TRBV20-1 and TRBJ2-7; 9 bases line up with TRBD2. The clonotype comes from a woman aged 18-30 years with Graves' hyperthyroidism. The material sequenced was peripheral blood or thyroid tissue (not recorded which). CDR3 protein: CSAMSFSGSSYEQYF. In DNA form, the CDR3 reads TGCAGTGCTATGTCTTTTAGCGGGAGCTCCTACGAGCAGTACTTC.